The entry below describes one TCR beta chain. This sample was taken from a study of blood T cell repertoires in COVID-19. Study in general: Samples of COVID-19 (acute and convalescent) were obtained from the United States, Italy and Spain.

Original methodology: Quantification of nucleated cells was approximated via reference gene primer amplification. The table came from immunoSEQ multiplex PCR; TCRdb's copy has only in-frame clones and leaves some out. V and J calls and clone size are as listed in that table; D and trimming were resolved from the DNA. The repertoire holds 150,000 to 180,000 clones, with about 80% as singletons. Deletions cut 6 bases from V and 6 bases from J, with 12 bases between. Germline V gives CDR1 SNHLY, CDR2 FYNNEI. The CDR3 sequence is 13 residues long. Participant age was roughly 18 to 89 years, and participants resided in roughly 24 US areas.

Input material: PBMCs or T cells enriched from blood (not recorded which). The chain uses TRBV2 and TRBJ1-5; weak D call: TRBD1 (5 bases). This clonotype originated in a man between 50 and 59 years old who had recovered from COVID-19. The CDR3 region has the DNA TGTGCCAGCAGCCAGGGAAGGGGTCAGCCCCAGCATTTT. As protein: CASSQGRGQPQHF. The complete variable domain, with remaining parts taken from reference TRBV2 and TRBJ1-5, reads EPEVTQTPSHQVTQMGQEVILRCVPISNHLYFYWYRQILGQKVEFLVSFYNNEISEKSEIFDDQFSVERPDGSNFTLKIRSTKLEDSAMYFCASSQGRGQPQHFGDGTRLSIL.